The TCR beta chain described here comes from a study of OX40 agonist ivuxolimab in advanced cancers. General notes on the study: Ivuxolimab, which targeted the costimulatory receptor OX40 (CD134), was an agonistic, fully human IgG2 monoclonal antibody. Intravenous ivuxolimab was administered to patients every 2 weeks at six dose levels: 0.01, 0.1, 0.3, 1.5, 3 and 10 mg/kg. Among the approximately 54 dose-escalation patients, approximately 20 had hepatocellular carcinoma, roughly 15 melanoma, 9 renal cell carcinoma and 9 head and neck cancer. The dose-escalation cohort was 80% to 90% male with a mean age of about 65 years, ranging from about 20 to 80. Patients were allowed to have had prior anti-PD-1, anti-PD-L1 or anti-CTLA-4 therapy, and around 43% of the dose-escalation patients had been treated with checkpoint inhibitors. Partial responses occurred in three dose-escalation patients, of whom one had hepatocellular carcinoma and two had cutaneous melanoma. The point of sequencing TCRbeta in the periphery was to test whether ivuxolimab changed TCR sequence diversity and drove clonal T-cell expansion. The paper describes the monotherapy dose-escalation part (N ≈ 52 patients) of the phase I trial of ivuxolimab. What the authors observed across the whole study: Which antigens the clonally expanded peripheral T cells were specific for was not determined. In the 0.1-3.0 mg/kg groups, partial responders were among the patients with the lowest normalized peripheral clonal expansion, particularly in CD8+ T cells. At doses from 0.1 to 3.0 mg/kg, clonal expansion was seen in both CD4+ and CD8+ blood T cells between baseline and week 6. After ivuxolimab, CD8+ T cells had more expanded clones than CD4+ T cells on average. Low levels of normalized T-cell clonal expansion were also shown by some nonresponding patients.

V lost 5 bases and J lost 4 bases, and the count of bases not matched to a germline gene is 3. The CDR3 holds 13 amino acids from the cysteine to the phenylalanine. This entry keeps only the CDR3 DNA: 39 bases, framed from base 1. As encoded in the germline V gene, CDR1 is MGHDK while CDR2 is SYGVNS. Remarks on this clone: It has no known antigen specificity. No qualities accompany the bases; no much larger clone lies one base away.

The trial excluded patients who had a history of autoimmune disease or who were on systemic immunosuppression. Peripheral blood for TCR sequencing was collected from all dose cohorts at baseline, on cycle 4 day 1, and on cycle 7 day 1. Samples were obtained from an open-label, multicenter, first-in-human phase I dose-escalation trial of ivuxolimab. Adults with locally advanced or metastatic melanoma, renal cell carcinoma, hepatocellular carcinoma or head and neck squamous cell carcinoma were enrolled in the trial. Before TCR sequencing, CD4+ T cells and CD8+ T cells were sorted from peripheral blood as separate populations. For sequencing of the TCRbeta CDR3 region, genomic DNA was extracted from the sorted cells. The immunoSEQ Assay was used for sequencing of TCRbeta CDR3 regions. Imported from immuneACCESS, the table was reduced by TCRdb to in-frame sequences with V and J called. These copies leave out some clones; in studies compared against another copy, an unresolved V gene accounts for under half, and the cause of the remainder is not known. The sample table shows 43,000 or so clones, and 75% to 80% are seen once. The top ten clones comprise over 2% of the sample.

The source was CD4+ or CD8+ T cells sorted from blood, collected in a trial of the OX40 agonist ivuxolimab. The clonotype was recovered from an adult with an advanced solid tumor such as melanoma, head and neck, liver or kidney cancer. The receptor chain draws on TRBV25-1 and TRBJ2-7, with 9 middle bases fitting TRBD1. The DNA sequence reads TGTGCCAGCAGTACAGGGGGCAGGTACGAGCAGTACTTC. It codes for CASSTGGRYEQYF.